Listed below are T cell receptor beta chains from one sample, sequenced in a study of Ad26.COV2.S vaccination and SARS-CoV-2 variants. Profiling relied on immunoSEQ multiplex PCR, and the TCRdb table lists in-frame clones only, not all of them. Of fewer than 800,000 clones in the sample, more than 70% are singletons; the top ten hold approximately 1.5%. The sample was peripheral blood, taken in a trial of Ad26.COV2.S vaccine versus placebo. These receptors originate from a person between 18 and 65 years old who received the Ad26.COV2.S COVID-19 vaccine or a placebo. CDR3s include the opening cysteine and the closing phenylalanine or tryptophan. Each record gives: V gene, clone size, D gene, J gene, CDR3 DNA, CDR3 protein. A D gene is named only where the DNA matches it firmly. Size is stated for part of the rows, as once, few or many counts, or as a class when the clone is expanded.

TRBV6-5	.	TRBD1	TRBJ1-2	TGTGCCACCCCTGGACAGGGGGCGGACTATGGCTACACCTTC	CATPGQGADYGYTF
TRBV4-1	.	TRBD2	TRBJ2-3	TGCGCCAGCAGCCAGACTAGCGGGGCCCCCGGGGGCACAGATACGCAGTATTTT	CASSQTSGAPGGTDTQYF
TRBV5-1	.	TRBD1	TRBJ1-1	TGCGCCAGCAGCTCCAACGTCCCGGGACAGGTTGGGGACACTGAAGCTTTCTTT	CASSSNVPGQVGDTEAFF
TRBV7-8	.	.	TRBJ2-1	TGTGCCAGCAGCCCCAGGGCTCTAGCTACCGGCTCCTACAATGAGCAGTTCTTC	CASSPRALATGSYNEQFF
TRBV4-2	.	TRBD2	TRBJ2-3	TGTGCCAGCAGCCAAGAAGGCCTAGCGGGGGGACTAGATACGCAGTATTTT	CASSQEGLAGGLDTQYF
TRBV12-3/TRBV12-4	.	.	TRBJ1-2	TGTGCCAGCAGTGTGACCCCTAACTATGGCTACACCTTC	CASSVTPNYGYTF
TRBV5-5	once	TRBD1	TRBJ2-3	TGTGCCAGCAGCCCGACAGGGTATCTCACAGATACGCAGTATTTT	CASSPTGYLTDTQYF
TRBV18	.	.	TRBJ2-2	TGTGCCAGTTCAACGTGGGCGAACACCGGGGAGCTGTTTTTT	CASSTWANTGELFF
TRBV12-3/TRBV12-4	.	.	TRBJ1-6	TGTGCCAGCAGGAACGAAGGTGGATCACCCCTCCACTTT	CASRNEGGSPLHF
TRBV9	.	.	TRBJ1-6	TGTGCCAGCAGCGTAGGCAGACGGGAGTCACCCCTCCACTTT	CASSVGRRESPLHF
TRBV10-3	.	TRBD1	TRBJ2-6	TGTGCCACCTCCTTAGGACAGGGAGTCTCTGGGGCCAACGTCCTGACTTTC	CATSLGQGVSGANVLTF
TRBV20-1	.	TRBD1	TRBJ2-1	TGCAGTGCTAGTCGCCGGGACAGGGGTTACAATGAGCAGTTCTTC	CSASRRDRGYNEQFF
TRBV6-5	.	.	TRBJ1-3	TGTGCCAGTCACCGGGGGTCTGGAAACACCATATATTTT	CASHRGSGNTIYF
TRBV12-3/TRBV12-4	.	.	TRBJ1-6	TGTGCCAGCAGTACCCGGGAGAATTCACCCCTCCACTTT	CASSTRENSPLHF
TRBV3-1/TRBV3-2	.	TRBD1	TRBJ1-2	TGTGCCAGCAGCCAAGGGGGACAGGGAGGTCTATGCTACACCTTC	CASSQGGQGGLCYTF
TRBV9	once	TRBD2	TRBJ2-3	TGTGCCAGCAGCGTAACTAGCGGGAGTACAGATACGCAGTATTTT	CASSVTSGSTDTQYF
TRBV12-3/TRBV12-4	.	TRBD2	TRBJ2-7	TGTGCCAGCAGACCCCCGGGAGGGCACGAGCAGTACTTC	CASRPPGGHEQYF
TRBV7-2	.	.	TRBJ1-5	TGTGCCAGCAGCTTACCACCCGGGACCACAAATCAGCCCCAGCATTTT	CASSLPPGTTNQPQHF
TRBV6-6	.	.	TRBJ2-1	TGTGCCAGCAACTTGCCACTGAGCTCCTACAATGAGCAGTTCTTC	CASNLPLSSYNEQFF
TRBV6-2/TRBV6-3	.	.	TRBJ1-3	TGTGCCAGCAGTTACGACAAGGACACCATCTCTGGAAACACCATATATTTT	CASSYDKDTISGNTIYF
TRBV24-1	.	.	TRBJ2-7	TGTGCCACCAGTGAGGGGGGAAGGCCGGAACGAAAGTACTTC	CATSEGGRPERKYF
TRBV3-1/TRBV3-2	.	.	TRBJ2-2	TGTGCCAGCAGCCAAGATGCTGCGGGGACCACCGGGGAGCTGTTTTTT	CASSQDAAGTTGELFF
TRBV11-2	.	.	TRBJ2-3	TGTGCCAGCAGCCAAGGACTATACACAGATACGCAGTATTTT	CASSQGLYTDTQYF
TRBV9	.	TRBD1	TRBJ2-7	TGTGCCAGCAGCCAAGGACAGGGAGGTCCCTACGAGCAGTACTTC	CASSQGQGGPYEQYF
TRBV7-3	.	.	TRBJ2-3	TGTGCCAGCAGACAGAGTCCGGGCACAGATACGCAGTATTTT	CASRQSPGTDTQYF
TRBV27	.	.	TRBJ1-1	TGTGCCAGCAGTACCCTCGACAGGACTGAAGCTTTCTTT	CASSTLDRTEAFF
TRBV20-1	.	TRBD1	TRBJ2-5	TGCAGTGCTAGTCGGGACAGGGCAGGGGAGACCCAGTACTTC	CSASRDRAGETQYF
TRBV10-3	.	.	TRBJ2-1	TGTGCCATCAGTGGAGGGCAGAGCTCCTACAATGAGCAGTTCTTC	CAISGGQSSYNEQFF
TRBV15	.	.	TRBJ1-4	TGTGCCACCAGCAGAGATAGGGTTTTAAATGAAAAACTGTTTTTT	CATSRDRVLNEKLFF
TRBV29-1	few	TRBD1	TRBJ2-2	TGCAGCGTCCGGGACAGGGGCACCGGGGAGCTGTTTTTT	CSVRDRGTGELFF
TRBV14	.	.	TRBJ2-3	TGTGCCAGCAGCCAAGATCAGAGTGGCAGGCGCACAGATACGCAGTATTTT	CASSQDQSGRRTDTQYF
TRBV19	.	.	TRBJ2-2	TGTGCCAGTAACAACGGAGGTACAACCGGGGAGCTGTTTTTT	CASNNGGTTGELFF
TRBV5-1	.	.	TRBJ2-1	TGCGCCAGCAGCTTGAGGGGTTCCTACAATGAGCAGTTCTTC	CASSLRGSYNEQFF
TRBV7-7	.	TRBD1	TRBJ2-2	TGTGCTAGCAGCTTAGGCCAGCTGACAGGGGTCGGCGGGGAGCTGTTTTTT	CASSLGQLTGVGGELFF
TRBV6-5	.	.	TRBJ1-5	TGTGCCAGCAGGCCAATCTTCAGCAATCAGCCCCAGCATTTT	CASRPIFSNQPQHF
TRBV10-3	.	TRBD2	TRBJ2-3	TGTGCCATCAGTGGGAGCGGGGTAGATACGCAGTATTTT	CAISGSGVDTQYF
TRBV6-5	.	TRBD1	TRBJ2-2	TGTGCCAGCAGTTACCACAGGGGCAACACCGGGGAGCTGTTTTTT	CASSYHRGNTGELFF
TRBV19	.	.	TRBJ2-1	TGTGCCAGTAGTCTTCGGCCCGGACCCCTCTACAATGAGCAGTTCTTC	CASSLRPGPLYNEQFF
TRBV3-1/TRBV3-2	.	.	TRBJ2-1	TGTGCCAGCAGCCTGGCGCAGCCTTTCAATGAGCAGTTCTTC	CASSLAQPFNEQFF
TRBV6-1	few	.	TRBJ1-5	TGTGCCAGCAGCGAAGGTCGGGGCGGGACTAATCAGCCCCAGCATTTT	CASSEGRGGTNQPQHF
TRBV19	.	TRBD1	TRBJ1-2	TGTGCCAGTAGTCGACAGGGAGGGGGAAACTATGGCTACACCTTC	CASSRQGGGNYGYTF
TRBV7-2	few	.	TRBJ2-2	TGTGCCAGCAGCTTACAAGTGGGCGGGGAGCTGTTTTTT	CASSLQVGGELFF
TRBV5-1	.	TRBD1	TRBJ2-7	TGCGCCAGCAGCTTGGGGTGGGACAGGGCCTTCTACGAGCAGTACTTC	CASSLGWDRAFYEQYF
TRBV6-6	.	.	TRBJ1-3	TGTGCCAGCAGAAATGTGGTCTACTCTGGAAACACCATATATTTT	CASRNVVYSGNTIYF
TRBV7-9	few	.	TRBJ1-2	TGTGCCAGCAGCTTCCTATTCCCCGGGAATCAATATGGCTACACCTTC	CASSFLFPGNQYGYTF
TRBV7-9	.	TRBD2	TRBJ2-1	TGTGCCACCACTAGCGGGAGGGCGACTAATGAGCAGTTCTTC	CATTSGRATNEQFF
TRBV19	.	TRBD2	TRBJ2-2	TGTGCCAGTAGGCCGGGACTAGCGGGGGGCGAGAACACCGGGGAGCTGTTTTTT	CASRPGLAGGENTGELFF
TRBV9	.	TRBD2	TRBJ2-3	TGTGCCAGCAGCATTTTGACTAGCGGGGGTTCAGATACGCAGTATTTT	CASSILTSGGSDTQYF
TRBV3-1/TRBV3-2	.	TRBD2	TRBJ2-2	TGTGCCAGCAGCCCCGGGACTAGCCCGCCCGGGGAGCTGTTTTTT	CASSPGTSPPGELFF
TRBV5-4	.	TRBD1	TRBJ2-1	TGTGCCAGCAGCAGGGGGACAGAACCATACAATGAGCAGTTCTTC	CASSRGTEPYNEQFF
TRBV18	.	TRBD2	TRBJ2-7	TGTGCCAGCTCACCGGTACCGGCGGGAGGAACCGAGCAGTACTTC	CASSPVPAGGTEQYF
TRBV6-6	.	.	TRBJ1-2	TGTGCCAGCAGTTCGGACAGTGATGGCTACACCTTC	CASSSDSDGYTF
TRBV30	.	.	TRBJ1-5	TGTGCCTGGAGTATCAGGGGCAATCAGCCCCAGCATTTT	CAWSIRGNQPQHF
TRBV6-4	.	TRBD2	TRBJ2-1	TGTGCCAGCAGTCTACAGGGACTAGCGGGAGACAATGAGCAGTTCTTC	CASSLQGLAGDNEQFF
TRBV3-1/TRBV3-2	.	.	TRBJ1-1	TGTGCCAGCAGCCAAGCTATTACCACTGAAGCTTTCTTT	CASSQAITTEAFF
TRBV9	once	.	TRBJ1-1	TGTGCCAGCAGGAAAGGCGACTTGGGGGGCACTGAAGCTTTCTTT	CASRKGDLGGTEAFF
TRBV11-3	.	TRBD2	TRBJ2-5	TGTGCCAGCAGCTTAGGACTAGCGGGGTACCAAGAGACCCAGTACTTC	CASSLGLAGYQETQYF
TRBV6-6	.	TRBD2	TRBJ2-1	TGTGCCAGCAGTATCGGGACTAGTAGCAATGAGCAGTTCTTC	CASSIGTSSNEQFF
TRBV6-2/TRBV6-3	.	TRBD2	TRBJ2-2	TGTGCCAGCAGTTACGCGGGGGGGCCCCCGGAGCTGTTTTTT	CASSYAGGPPELFF